This T cell receptor beta chain was recovered during a study of Ad26.COV2.S vaccination and SARS-CoV-2 variants. At the level of the study: Donor got 5x10^10 or 1x10^11 viral particles of Ad26.COV2.S. Study-wide findings and caveats: After vaccination, substantial breadth of spike-specific CD8+ and CD4+ responses was reported.

TCRdb's copy holds only in-frame clones and misses some; the assay was immunoSEQ multiplex PCR. The data hold around 400,000 clones, with about 80% observed a single time. To note about this clone: Its antigen is not known.

Treatment defined: 15 to 20 received Ad26.COV2.S at low or high dose, single or two shots; about 5 received placebo; per-sample allocation not given. Sampling took place 63 days after the first vaccine or placebo injection. This adult donor, from Boston, was 18-55 years old. The administered vaccine (an Ad26 vector) expressed Wuhan-strain SARS-CoV-2 spike. This CDR3 spans 13 amino acids. V gave up 6 bases and J gave up 5 bases, with 13 bases separating them. J is TRBJ1-2 and V is TRBV12-3 or TRBV12-4, with D unclear. Sequencing was performed on peripheral blood, taken in a trial of Ad26.COV2.S vaccine versus placebo. This sequence originates from a person aged 18 to 59 who received the Ad26.COV2.S COVID-19 vaccine or a placebo. The CDR3 nucleotides read TGTGCCAGCAGACTAGGACGGGCTTATGGCTACACCTTC. This sequence encodes CASRLGRAYGYTF.